The 24 T cell receptor beta chains below were found in one sample sequenced in a study of long-term antiretroviral therapy in people with HIV (dated by TCRdb to between 2021 and 2022). Sequencing of the TRB variable region was done with the immunoSEQ hsTCRB v3.0 assay at survey level resolution. This is the immuneACCESS table as TCRdb keeps it, with only in-frame sequences that have V and J called. A part of the clones is gone; compared with another copy, unresolved V genes explain less than half, and the rest is unexplained. The sample table holds some 15,000 clones, of which about 81% were seen once. 6.5% to 8.5% of the sample is taken by the ten largest. Here the sequenced sample was unsorted PBMCs, taken 0.1 years after starting antiretroviral therapy. The receptors originated from a man between 18 and 29 years old with HIV.

V is TRBV7-9 and J is TRBJ1-5; TRBD1 might be the D (6 bases). V was trimmed by 1 base and J by 7 bases, leaving 8 bases between them. Germline-derived CDR1 and CDR2 are SEHNR and FQNEAQ (reference sequence). The CDR3 spans 13 residues. CDR3 bases: TGTGCCAGCAGCTTAGGGGGGCACCAGCCCCAGCATTTT. Its protein is CASSLGGHQPQHF. The whole variable domain, filled in from reference TRBV7-9 and TRBJ1-5, reads DTGVSQNPRHKITKRGQNVTFRCDPISEHNRLYWYRQTLGQGPEFLTYFQNEAQLEKSRLLSDRFSAERPKGSFSTLEIQRTEQGDSAMYLCASSLGGHQPQHFGDGTRLSIL.

This rearrangement joins TRBV10-3 to TRBJ2-5; 10 bases line up with TRBD1. The germline V gene has CDR1 ENHRY and CDR2 SYGVKD. CDR3 length: 13 amino acids. Unmatched junction bases numbered 1, after V lost 6 bases and J lost 3 bases. The CDR3 DNA reads as TGTGCCATCAGGGGGACAGGGGAAGAGACCCAGTACTTC. It yields the protein CAIRGTGEETQYF.

The chain is built from TRBV27 and TRBJ1-4; 8 bases align to TRBD1. Germline values: CDR1 MNHEY, CDR2 SMNVEV (reference sequence). This CDR3 is 16 amino acids long. J gave up 5 bases and V 4 bases, and 9 bases lay outside the gene matches. The CDR3 nucleotides read TGTGCCAGCAGTTACGCCGCAGGGGGCTGGAATGAAAAACTGTTTTTT. Encoded protein: CASSYAAGGWNEKLFF. Complete variable domain (other parts from reference TRBV27 and TRBJ1-4): EAQVTQNPRYLITVTGKKLTVTCSQNMNHEYMSWYRQDPGLGLRQIYYSMNVEVTDKGDVPEGYKVSRKEKRNFPLILESPSPNQTSLYFCASSYAAGGWNEKLFFGSGTQLSVL.

Comments on this clone: One junction end disagrees with the germline gene, perhaps due to a read error. V gene TRBV6-1 combines with J gene TRBJ2-3; tentatively, D is TRBD1 (6 bases). The CDR3 has 16 residues. The germline V gene encodes CDR1 MNHNS and CDR2 SASEGT. In DNA form, the CDR3 reads TGTGCCAGCAGAGAAGCCCAGGGGTGGGGCGCAGATACGCAGTATTTT. This codes for CASREAQGWGADTQYF.

The rearrangement uses TRBV7-2 and TRBJ2-2; 9 positions match TRBD1. Per the germline V gene, CDR1 is SGHTA and CDR2 is FQGNSA. CDR3 length equals 15 residues. V was pared by 5 bases and J by 4 bases, with 5 bases of the junction left unmatched. The CDR3 is CASSGDRERTGELFF. The CDR3 nucleotides are TGTGCCAGCAGCGGGGACAGGGAGCGCACCGGGGAGCTGTTTTTT.

The V call is TRBV19, the J call TRBJ1-5, with 7 bases identical to TRBD1. Unmatched junction bases numbered 7, after V lost 3 bases and J lost 2 bases. The CDR3 spans 16 residues. Germline assignment: CDR1 LNHDA and CDR2 SQIVND (reference sequence). The CDR3 reads CASSIDRGLGNQPQHF. For the CDR3, the DNA is TGTGCCAGTAGTATTGATAGGGGGCTGGGCAATCAGCCCCAGCATTTT. The full variable domain, rest sourced from reference TRBV19 and TRBJ1-5, is DGGITQSPKYLFRKEGQNVTLSCEQNLNHDAMYWYRQDPGQGLRLIYYSQIVNDFQKGDIAEGYSVSREKKESFPLTVTSAQKNPTAFYLCASSIDRGLGNQPQHFGDGTRLSIL.

The genes are TRBV7-8 and TRBJ1-1; TRBD1 might be the D (5 bases). V lost 2 bases to trimming and J lost 1 base, with 14 bases between them. The CDR3 has 16 residues. Germline CDR1 and CDR2: SGHVS and FQNEAQ. In DNA, the CDR3 is TGTGCCAGCAGCTTAACCCTATGGGGCACGAACACTGAAGCTTTCTTT. This translates into CASSLTLWGTNTEAFF.

By its share, this clone is medium-sized. CDR3 sequence reads: CASSYSPGGGYTF. Written as DNA, the CDR3 is TGTGCCAGCAGTTACAGCCCAGGGGGTGGCTACACCTTC. The J gene is TRBJ1-2, the V gene TRBV6-5, with 7 bases that match TRBD1. The CDR3 consists of 13 residues. V shed 2 bases and J 7 bases; nucleotides not matched to a gene: 4. From germline, CDR1 is MNHEY and CDR2 SVGAGI.

This clone was observed a single time. The V and J genes are TRBV11-1 and TRBJ2-7; D ambiguous. This CDR3 contains 16 residues. Between the trimmed V and J ends, which lost 1 base and 2 bases, there was a span of 15 bases. Germline values: CDR1 SGHAT, CDR2 FQDESV (reference sequence). CDR3 sequence (DNA): TGTGCCAGCAGCTTAGAGTTTTCAGAACGACCCTACGAGCAGTACTTC. Residues: CASSLEFSERPYEQYF.

The rearrangement links TRBV5-1 to TRBJ1-1, with unresolved D. Germline V gene lookup returns CDR1 SGHRS and CDR2 YFSETQ. The CDR3 loop spans 14 amino acids. V dropped 3 bases and J dropped 0 bases, with 9 bases sitting between them. The CDR3 region has the DNA TGCGCCAGCAGCTCTATAGGGATGAACACTGAAGCTTTCTTT. This codes for CASSSIGMNTEAFF.

The rearrangement joins TRBV4-3 to TRBJ2-1; TRBD2 aligns across 10 bases. There are 16 residues in the CDR3. Germline values: CDR1 LGHNA, CDR2 YSLEER. The V gene end was trimmed by 4 bases and the J gene end by 0 bases; junction bases not matched to a gene: 3. Written as DNA, the CDR3 is TGCGCCAGCAGCCCTACTAGCGGGACCTCCTACAATGAGCAGTTCTTC. This sequence encodes CASSPTSGTSYNEQFF.

This CDR3 is CSARDRDTQYF. Here the CDR3 DNA reads TGCAGTGCTAGAGACCGGGATACGCAGTATTTT. This chain uses TRBV20-1 with TRBJ2-3; D call uncertain. Germline-derived CDR1 and CDR2 are DFQATT and SNEGSKA (reference sequence). V lost 0 bases to trimming and J lost 6 bases, with 4 bases between them. The CDR3 runs 11 residues.

In regard to this clone: Compared with germline, one end of the junction differs, possibly owing to a read error. The V call is TRBV27, the J call TRBJ1-1; 8 nucleotides match TRBD1. The germline V gene has CDR1 MNHEY and CDR2 SMNVEV (reference sequence). The CDR3 extends over 15 amino acids. The CDR3 reads CASRLSTGVFTEAFF. The CDR3 nucleotides read TGTGCCAGCAGATTATCGACAGGGGTTTTCACTGAAGCTTTCTTT.

V gene TRBV18 combines with J gene TRBJ1-4; perhaps TRBD1 as D (6 bases). Trimming stripped 3 bases from V and 11 bases from J, with 19 bases between. Germline lookup yields CDR1 KGHSH and CDR2 LQKENI. This CDR3 is 15 amino acids long. This CDR3 is CASSPDTGTGEKLFF. For the CDR3, the DNA is TGTGCCAGCTCACCCGATACAGGGACGGGAGAGAAACTGTTTTTT.

The rearrangement uses TRBV7-9 and TRBJ1-2, with a possible D match to TRBD1 (5 bases). From germline, CDR1 is SEHNR and CDR2 FQNEAQ (reference sequence). Trimming removed 5 bases at V and 6 bases at J, with 13 bases between. The CDR3 totals 13 residues. This CDR3 is CASSIQEADGYTF. CDR3 DNA sequence: TGTGCCAGCAGCATACAGGAAGCGGATGGCTACACCTTC.

The chain has TRBV7-9 and TRBJ2-1; D not resolved. The germline gives CDR1 SEHNR, CDR2 FQNEAQ (reference sequence). CDR3 size: 11 residues. The V end lost 3 bases, the J end lost 9 bases, and 6 bases lay between the germline ends. The CDR3 is CASSLRAEQFF. CDR3 sequence (DNA): TGTGCCAGCAGCTTGAGAGCTGAGCAGTTCTTC.

This chain links TRBV10-3 with TRBJ1-5; no definite D call. Between the trimmed V and J ends, which lost 3 bases and 7 bases, there was a span of 10 bases. Per germline, CDR1 ENHRY and CDR2 SYGVKD. The CDR3 is 13 amino acids. CDR3 sequence: CAISESGNQPQHF. The CDR3 nucleotides are TGTGCCATCAGTGAATCCGGTAACCAGCCCCAGCATTTT.

The chain uses TRBV7-2 and TRBJ2-7; either TRBD1 or TRBD2 may supply D (5 bases each). Deletions cut 4 bases from V and 5 bases from J, with 15 bases between. Germline-derived CDR1 and CDR2 are SGHTA and FQGNSA. This CDR3 is built from 14 residues. The CDR3 sequence is CASSSLPGAHEQYF. The CDR3 DNA is TGTGCCAGCAGCTCCCTTCCCGGGGCCCACGAGCAGTACTTC.

The chain has TRBV10-3 and TRBJ1-1; weak D call: TRBD1 (6 bases). The CDR3 covers 14 residues. V was cut by 8 bases and J by 6 bases, with 19 bases left in between. The germline gives CDR1 ENHRY, CDR2 SYGVKD. CDR3 protein: CAIARQANTAEAFF. Here the CDR3 DNA reads TGTGCCATCGCGAGACAGGCGAATACCGCTGAAGCTTTCTTT.

The rearrangement uses TRBV7-8 and TRBJ1-3; the match to TRBD1 covers 7 bases. The trim removed 5 bases at V and 4 bases at J, leaving 8 bases unmatched. Germline CDR1 is SGHVS and CDR2 is FQNEAQ. The CDR3 contains 15 residues. CDR3 sequence: CASSLSGTAGNTIYF. The CDR3 nucleotides are TGTGCCAGCAGCCTGTCAGGGACAGCAGGAAACACCATATATTTT.

This sequence joins TRBV5-1 and TRBJ2-7; 9 nucleotides line up with TRBD1. This CDR3 spans 14 amino acids. The ends lost 4 bases at V and 4 bases at J; junction bases unmatched: 6. Germline-derived CDR1 and CDR2 are SGHRS and YFSETQ. The DNA of the CDR3 is TGCGCCAGCAGCGAGGGGACAGGGAGTTACGAGCAGTACTTC. Protein: CASSEGTGSYEQYF.

The rearrangement uses TRBV15 and TRBJ1-2; D possibly corresponds to TRBD1 (6 bases). The CDR3 runs 12 residues. Per the germline V gene, CDR1 is LNHNV and CDR2 is YYDKDF (reference sequence). Trimming left V 4 bases short and J 8 bases short, with 11 bases between. The CDR3 coding sequence is TGTGCCACCAGCACCAGGGGTTCCGGCTACACCTTC. Amino acid sequence: CATSTRGSGYTF.

The V call is TRBV28, the J call TRBJ1-2; D is uncertain. Germline CDR1 is MDHEN and CDR2 is SYDVKM. This CDR3 is 11 amino acids long. The V gene lost 6 bases and the J gene lost 8 bases, with 10 bases spanning the gap. CDR3 DNA: TGTGCCAGCAGGGGGTTAGGAGGCTACACCTTC. This translates into CASRGLGGYTF.

V is TRBV6-5 and J is TRBJ2-1, with D possibly matching TRBD2 (6 bases). Germline V gene lookup returns CDR1 MNHEY and CDR2 SVGAGI. Trimming took 6 bases from V and 9 from J, leaving 21 bases between them. CDR3 size: 15 residues. CDR3 nucleotides: TGTGCCAGCAGACCACGGGACTGGGCTTGGGGTGAGCAGTTCTTC. This translates into CASRPRDWAWGEQFF.